This entry describes one T cell receptor (beta chain). The antigen is unknown. MiXCR, run by TCRdb on the 5' RACE reads, gives a single entry per CDR3 protein. This repertoire shows hundreds of thousands of distinct CDR3 sequences, roughly 20% found once; its top ten account for about 12%. This entry is derived from a study of T-cell memory formation after mild COVID-19. Study-level points and caveats: Clonal second-wave expansions that peaked on day 37 had unconfirmed SARS-CoV-2 specificity.

The CDR3 is 13 amino acids. Germline V lookup: CDR1 KGHSH, CDR2 LQKENI. The V and J ends lost 3 bases and 12 bases, in that order; junction bases with no gene match: 8. The sequenced sample consisted of PBMCs or a T cell subset sorted from them (not recorded which). The origin of this receptor is an adult woman who had mild COVID-19 (a few samples of this study predate the infection). Cell type and time point are not known. J is TRBJ2-1 and V is TRBV18; 7 bases agree with TRBD1. In nucleotides, the CDR3 is TGTGCCAGCTCACCGGGGACAGAATTTCTGCAGTTCTTC. Protein: CASSPGTEFLQFF.